One sample yielded the 9 T cell receptor beta chains listed below, sequenced in a study of blood T cell repertoires in COVID-19. Data came from immunoSEQ multiplex PCR; TCRdb stores just in-frame clones and leaves some out. The sample shows 90,000 to 120,000 clones, roughly 83% of them seen only once. The specimen sequenced was peripheral blood. The receptors were sampled from a human donor in a cohort sampled during active COVID-19.

The rearrangement joins TRBV7-5 to TRBJ1-2; the D call of TRBD1 is as the table states it, not checked on the DNA. TRBV7-5 is listed as a pseudogene. CDR3 length: 15 amino acids. As DNA, the CDR3 is TGTGCCAGAAGCTTAGGGGGGCCTGCGGGCTATGGCTACACCTTC. Encoded protein: CARSLGGPAGYGYTF.

The sample holds a few counts of this clone. The chain carries TRBV14 and TRBJ1-2; no clear D. Germline loops: CDR1 SGHDN, CDR2 FVKESK. This CDR3 spans 15 amino acids. Trimming cost V 4 bases and J 0 bases, with 12 bases left between them. As DNA, the CDR3 is TGTGCCAGCAGCCGAAGCGTATTAGCTAACTATGGCTACACCTTC. Protein product: CASSRSVLANYGYTF.

The rearrangement joins TRBV19 to TRBJ2-1, with D possibly TRBD2 on 6 matching bases. This CDR3 has 17 residues. With 4 bases removed from V and 4 bases from J, the gap between germline ends came to 20 bases. CDR1 is LNHDA, CDR2 SQIVND, per germline (reference sequence). The chain's CDR3 is CASSTGPGGVSYNEQFF. CDR3 sequence (DNA): TGTGCCAGTAGTACGGGCCCCGGGGGAGTGTCATACAATGAGCAGTTCTTC.

This chain uses TRBV7-2 with TRBJ2-1; 10 nucleotides line up with TRBD2. This CDR3 has 16 amino acids. Trimming at V came to 4 bases and at J to 8 bases, leaving 11 bases not matched to a gene. Per the germline V gene, CDR1 is SGHTA and CDR2 is FQGNSA. The DNA of the CDR3 is TGTGCCAGCAGCTCCCGAAGCGGGAGGGATAAAGATGAGCAGTTCTTC. This codes for CASSSRSGRDKDEQFF. Full variable domain (remainder filled in from reference TRBV7-2 and TRBJ2-1): GAGVSQSPSNKVTEKGKDVELRCDPISGHTALYWYRQSLGQGLEFLIYFQGNSAPDKSGLPSDRFSAERTGGSVSTLTIQRTQQEDSAVYLCASSSRSGRDKDEQFFGPGTRLTVL.

The V call is TRBV5-1, the J call TRBJ2-1; 8 bases agree with TRBD1. Germline V lookup: CDR1 SGHRS, CDR2 YFSETQ. V lost 1 base, J lost 6 bases, and 6 bases stayed unmatched. The CDR3 consists of 15 residues. Here the CDR3 DNA reads TGCGCCAGCAGCTTGAGGACAGGGTCACCCAATGAGCAGTTCTTC. As protein: CASSLRTGSPNEQFF.

The rearrangement uses TRBV19 and TRBJ1-2, with 8 positions matching TRBD1. Germline V lookup: CDR1 LNHDA, CDR2 SQIVND (reference sequence). V gave up 5 bases and J gave up 1 base; unmatched junction bases: 3. The length of the CDR3 is 14 residues. The DNA for the CDR3 is TGTGCCAGTAGTCACGGACAGGGTAACTATGGCTACACCTTC. Protein: CASSHGQGNYGYTF.

The chain joins TRBV28 to TRBJ2-3, with TRBD2 as a possible D gene (5 bases). V lost 2 bases, J lost 6 bases, and 12 bases lay in between. Germline loops: CDR1 MDHEN, CDR2 SYDVKM. This CDR3 contains 14 residues. DNA of the CDR3: TGTGCCAGCAGTTTAGCGGGCCCCCTGGATACGCAGTATTTT. The encoded protein is CASSLAGPLDTQYF. The variable domain in full, with the rest retrieved from reference TRBV28 and TRBJ2-3, is DVKVTQSSRYLVKRTGEKVFLECVQDMDHENMFWYRQDPGLGLRLIYFSYDVKMKEKGDIPEGYSVSREKKERFSLILESASTNQTSMYLCASSLAGPLDTQYFGPGTRLTVL.

This clone appeared a single time. This sequence joins TRBV3-1 (or the pseudogene TRBV3-2) and TRBJ1-2, with 8 nucleotides matching TRBD1. Germline CDR1 LGHDT, CDR2 YNNKEL (reference sequence). Germline trimming cut 1 base from V and 4 bases from J; bases unmatched to any gene: 5. The CDR3 spans 15 residues. The CDR3 spells CASSQAHRGGYGYTF. The CDR3 DNA reads TGTGCCAGCAGCCAAGCCCACAGGGGGGGCTATGGCTACACCTTC.

The chain links TRBV5-1 to TRBJ2-7; 11 nucleotides match TRBD2. Germline assignment: CDR1 SGHRS and CDR2 YFSETQ. The CDR3 has 14 residues. With 5 bases clipped from V and 2 bases from J, the junction kept 3 bases outside the gene matches. For the CDR3, the DNA is TGCGCCAGCAGTCCGGGACTAGCGGCCTACGAGCAGTACGTC. Translation gives CASSPGLAAYEQYV.